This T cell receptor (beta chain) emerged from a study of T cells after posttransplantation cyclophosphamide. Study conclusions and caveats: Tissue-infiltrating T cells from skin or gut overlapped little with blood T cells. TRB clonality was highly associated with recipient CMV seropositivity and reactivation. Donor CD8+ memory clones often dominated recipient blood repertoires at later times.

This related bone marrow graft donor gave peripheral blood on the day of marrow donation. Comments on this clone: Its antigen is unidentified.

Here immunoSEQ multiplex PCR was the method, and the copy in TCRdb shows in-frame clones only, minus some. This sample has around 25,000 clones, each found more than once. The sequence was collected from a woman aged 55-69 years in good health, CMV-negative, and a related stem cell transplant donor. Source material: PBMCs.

The CDR3 loop is CASSLQGPSQVELFF. The CDR3 nucleotides are TGTGCCAGCAGCTTACAGGGGCCCAGTCAGGTAGAACTGTTTTTT. V is TRBV7-9 and J is TRBJ1-4; maybe TRBD1 (6 bases). V was cut by 2 bases and J by 12 bases, with 19 bases left in between. Germline-derived CDR1 and CDR2 are SEHNR and FQNEAQ (reference sequence). CDR3 length equals 15 residues.